The 27 T cell receptor beta chains below were found in one sample sequenced in a study of tumor-infiltrating lymphocytes in primary liver carcinoma. The blood RNA (from unsorted whole blood) was obtained, and germline DNA was also extracted. Priming with a constant-region primer yielded TCR beta cDNA from around 540 ng total RNA. ARM-PCR was slightly modified, and three nested multiplex PCR rounds with it gave rise to the TCR beta libraries. It was with TRBV1-TRBV30 forward primers and a C-beta reverse primer that the first two PCR rounds were run, at around 11 cycles each. MiXCR was run by TCRdb on the multiplex PCR reads, yielding one entry per CDR3 protein. The repertoire holds hundreds of thousands of distinct CDR3 sequences, approximately 65% seen once, with approximately 9% in the top ten. Input material: peripheral blood. These receptors all come from a man aged 35-49 years with primary liver carcinoma and hepatitis B virus infection.

With regard to this clonotype: The junction shows a germline mismatch at one end, possibly a read error. The chain recombines TRBV11-2 with TRBJ2-7, with D perhaps being TRBD1 or TRBD2 (5 bases each). CDR1 is SGHAT, CDR2 FQNNGV, per germline. This CDR3 spans 11 amino acids. This CDR3 is CAISPGAVLYF. CDR3 coding DNA: TGTGCCATCAGCCCCGGGGCAGTGCTGTACTTC.

This clonotype was seen a few times. This may be a read error: a much more frequent sequence differs by one nucleotide. The chain uses TRBV7-9 and TRBJ2-7, with TRBD2 matching 12 bases. The germline V gene encodes CDR1 SEHNR and CDR2 FQNEAQ (reference sequence). CDR3 length equals 14 residues. Trimming took 8 bases from V and 5 from J; bases not matched to a gene: 7. Here the CDR3 reads CASVSGLAGDEQYF. CDR3 DNA: TGTGCCAGCGTATCGGGACTAGCGGGCGACGAGCAGTACTTC.

With regard to this clonotype: At one boundary the junction diverges from the germline segment, which might be a read error. The chain joins TRBV12-3 or TRBV12-4 to TRBJ1-3, with 8 positions matching TRBD1. This CDR3 contains 15 residues. The CDR3: CASSFDRGSGNTMYF. In DNA, the CDR3 is TGTGCCAGCAGTTTCGACAGGGGTAGTGGAAACACCATGTATTTT.

A word on this clonotype: An end of the junction differs from the germline gene, which may be a read error. The rearrangement uses TRBV6-2 or TRBV6-3 and TRBJ2-1, with no clear D. The CDR3 consists of 12 residues. Germline CDR1 reads MNHEY; CDR2 reads SVGEGT. The CDR3 is CASSHGYSEQFF. Here the CDR3 DNA reads TGTGCCAGCAGCCACGGGTACAGTGAGCAGTTCTTC.

Comments on this clonotype: A much larger clone differs by one base, so this may be a read error. The rearrangement joins TRBV6-5 to TRBJ1-2; D remains ambiguous. This CDR3 contains 13 residues. The germline CDR1 and CDR2 sequences are MNHEY and SVGAGI. The V end lost 7 bases, the J end lost 2 bases, and 11 bases lay between the germline ends. The CDR3 DNA is TGTGCCAGCACCCCACGTAGCAACTATGGCTACACCTTC. It is translated as CASTPRSNYGYTF.

About this clonotype: A much larger clone lies one base from this, so it may be a read error. The rearrangement joins TRBV12-3 or TRBV12-4 to TRBJ1-1; D may be TRBD1 (6 bases). CDR3 length: 16 residues. V lost 6 bases and J lost 4, with 21 bases in between. The CDR3: CASSYTGNSVGTEAFF. Written as DNA, the CDR3 is TGTGCCAGCAGCTATACAGGGAATTCGGTAGGCACTGAAGCTTTCTTT.

This clonotype appeared many times. The chain couples TRBV6-2 or TRBV6-3 to TRBJ2-1; tentatively, D is TRBD2 (5 bases). V shed 5 bases and J shed 8 bases, with 13 bases lying between them. Looked up from germline, CDR1 is MNHEY and CDR2 is SVGEGT. CDR3 length equals 13 residues. CDR3 in amino acids: CASSPGLWYEQFF. The CDR3 bases are TGTGCCAGCAGTCCTGGACTTTGGTATGAGCAGTTCTTC.

Comment on this clonotype: Here the CDR3 omits its conserved ending phenylalanine or tryptophan, so a read error is the likely source. The chain combines TRBV5-4 with TRBJ2-5; 8 bases map to TRBD1. This CDR3 spans 14 amino acids. With 4 bases clipped from V and 7 bases from J, the junction kept 9 bases outside the gene matches. Per the germline V gene, CDR1 is SGHNT and CDR2 is YYREEE (reference sequence). CDR3 protein: CASSPGQGQGTQYL. CDR3 bases: TGTGCCAGCAGCCCTGGCCAAGGACAGGGGACCCAGTACCTC.

The chain combines TRBV6-2 or TRBV6-3 with TRBJ2-1; tentative D call: TRBD1 (6 bases). The ends were cut back, 7 bases at V and 4 bases at J, with 17 bases in the middle. The CDR3 sequence is 15 residues long. Per the germline V gene, CDR1 is MNHEY and CDR2 is SVGEGT. The CDR3, as DNA: TGTGCCAGCACTTTGGACAGAGGCTTTTACAATGAGCAGTTCTTC. As protein: CASTLDRGFYNEQFF.

On this clonotype itself: This sequence may be a read error, since a much larger clone differs from it by one base. This chain uses TRBV6-2 or TRBV6-3 with TRBJ2-3; the match to TRBD2 covers 8 bases. Germline V lookup: CDR1 MNHEY, CDR2 SVGEGT. The CDR3 runs to 15 residues. CDR3 coding DNA: TGTGCCTGCAGTGCACGTAGCGGGAACGCAGATACGCAGTATTTT. Residues: CACSARSGNADTQYF.

The sample holds many counts of this clonotype. The V call is TRBV12-3 or TRBV12-4, the J call TRBJ2-7, with 9 bases lining up with TRBD2. With V trimmed by 3 bases and J by 2 bases, 2 bases remained unmatched. The CDR3 sequence is 14 residues long. The CDR3 DNA is TGTGCCAGCAGTTTTCTAGCGGGGCCCTACGAGCAGTACTTC. Translation gives CASSFLAGPYEQYF.

About this clonotype itself: The junction departs from germline at one end; a sequencing error may be responsible. The rearrangement joins TRBV29-1 to TRBJ2-5, with 11 bases that match TRBD1. The CDR3 contains 15 residues. Looked up from germline, CDR1 is SQVTM and CDR2 is ANQGSEA. CDR3 protein: CSVEADRGHAETQYF. CDR3 nucleotides: TGCAGTGTTGAAGCGGACAGGGGGCATGCAGAGACCCAGTACTTC. Together with reference TRBV29-1 and TRBJ2-5, the CDR3 gives the full variable domain: SAVISQKPSRDICQRGTSLTIQCQVDSQVTMMFWYRQQPGQSLTLIATANQGSEATYESGFVIDKFPISRPNLTFSTLTVSNMSPEDSSIYLCSVEADRGHAETQYFGPGTRLLVL.

On this clonotype itself: Just one base apart from a much larger clone, this may be a read error. The chain combines TRBV29-1 with TRBJ1-2; D gene ambiguous. CDR1 and CDR2 from the germline V gene are SQVTM and ANQGSEA. V lost 2 bases to trimming and J lost 4 bases, with 8 bases between them. This CDR3 is built from 12 residues. CDR3 sequence: CSVERIGYGYTF. The CDR3 region has the DNA TGCAGCGTTGAAAGGATAGGCTATGGCTACACCTTC.

Ten or more counts support this clonotype. CDR3 sequence reads: CASSRRQGLGTEAFF. The CDR3 DNA is TGTGCCAGCAGCCGTCGACAGGGTTTGGGCACTGAAGCTTTCTTT. The chain has TRBV6-5 and TRBJ1-1, with 7 bases aligning to TRBD1. The J segment lost 4 bases and the V segment lost 6 bases, leaving 11 bases of the junction unmatched. Looked up from germline, CDR1 is MNHEY and CDR2 is SVGAGI. CDR3 size: 15 residues.

This clonotype was seen many times. The rearrangement uses TRBV12-3 or TRBV12-4 and TRBJ1-2, with D possibly TRBD1 on 6 matching bases. V was pared by 9 bases and J by 5 bases, with 10 bases between. This CDR3 has 11 residues. The CDR3 loop reads CASGGGYGYTF. The CDR3 DNA reads TGTGCCAGTGGAGGGGGGTATGGCTACACCTTC.

Comment on this clonotype: One junction end disagrees with the germline gene, perhaps due to a read error. The chain recombines TRBV28 with TRBJ2-7; possible D gene TRBD1, 6 bases. CDR1 is MDHEN, CDR2 SYDVKM, per germline. This CDR3 is 15 amino acids long. The DNA for the CDR3 is TGTGCCAGCAGCTTGGGGGCGGTTAGCTCCTACGGGCAGTACTTC. Its protein product is CASSLGAVSSYGQYF.

As concerns this clonotype: One end of the junction fails to match germline, which may point to a read error. CDR3: CASSYGNGTF. The DNA for the CDR3 is TGTGCCAGCAGCTATGGGAACGGTACCTTT. This rearrangement joins TRBV7-9 to TRBJ1-1, with D unclear. This CDR3 is 10 amino acids long. Germline V lookup: CDR1 SEHNR, CDR2 FQNEAQ (reference sequence).

To note about this clonotype: A much bigger clone sits one base away, suggesting this may be a read error. The chain combines TRBV12-3 or TRBV12-4 with TRBJ2-7, with D maybe TRBD2 (6 bases). Trimming cost V 1 base and J 2 bases, with 12 bases left between them. The CDR3 covers 15 residues. In nucleotides, the CDR3 is TGTGCCAGCAGTTTAGGGCTGGGAGGCCCCTACGAGCAGTACTTC. The encoded protein is CASSLGLGGPYEQYF.

A word on this clonotype: A much more abundant neighbour one base away suggests this may be a read error. The gene calls are TRBV5-6 and TRBJ1-1; 7 bases map to TRBD1. With 3 bases clipped from V and 4 bases from J, the junction kept 9 bases outside the gene matches. The CDR3 covers 15 residues. Germline V lookup: CDR1 SGHDT, CDR2 YYEEEE. The CDR3 region is CASSYKDRRITEAFF. CDR3 sequence (DNA): TGTGCCAGCAGCTATAAGGACAGGAGGATCACTGAAGCTTTCTTT.

As to this clonotype: Germline is not matched at one junction end, which may reflect a read error. The rearrangement uses TRBV20-1 and TRBJ1-2, with D unresolved. CDR3 length: 13 residues. Germline V gene data show CDR1 as DFQATT and CDR2 as SNEGSKA (reference sequence). The CDR3 region is CSARGVSTYGYTF. The CDR3 DNA reads TGCAGTGCTAGAGGTGTTAGCACCTATGGCTACACATTC.

As to this clonotype: One junction end disagrees with the germline gene, perhaps due to a read error. The chain employs TRBV7-3 and TRBJ2-1; D not certain. The CDR3 extends over 15 amino acids. Germline V gives CDR1 SGHTA, CDR2 FQGTGA. The DNA of the CDR3 is TGTGCCAGAAGCTTAGGCCCGAGCTCCTACAATGGGCAGTTCTTC. Encoded protein: CARSLGPSSYNGQFF.

This clonotype has just one count. The V and J genes are TRBV4-3 and TRBJ1-5; D tentatively fits TRBD1 or TRBD2 (5 bases each). The J call is doubtful: the DNA matches TRBJ2-3 better. The CDR3 is 16 amino acids. Germline CDR1 LGHNA, CDR2 YSLEER. In nucleotides, the CDR3 is TGCGCCAGCAGCCAAGATTGGGGGACGGGGCATCAACCCCAGTATTTT. This translates into CASSQDWGTGHQPQYF.

This clonotype was seen only once. Given a much more abundant clone one base away, this may be a read error. V is TRBV6-1 and J is TRBJ2-7, with D perhaps TRBD2 (6 bases). Trimming took 2 bases from V and 0 from J, leaving 14 bases between them. CDR1 is MNHNS, CDR2 SASEGT, per germline. This CDR3 is built from 16 residues. CDR3 amino acids: CASSERGGGDSYEQYF. In DNA form, the CDR3 reads TGTGCCAGCAGTGAAAGGGGAGGCGGGGACTCCTACGAGCAGTACTTC.

Note on this clonotype: The germline gene is not matched at one end of the junction; a read error may be the cause. This chain links TRBV11-2 with TRBJ1-1; TRBD1 is a possible D gene (5 bases). Germline CDR1 SGHAT, CDR2 FQNNGV. CDR3 size: 14 residues. CDR3 loop: CASSLPGSSTGAFF. The CDR3 DNA is TGTGCCAGCAGCTTACCAGGGAGTAGCACTGGAGCTTTCTTT.

Worth noting for this clonotype: A much more abundant neighbour one base away suggests this may be a read error. V is TRBV30 and J is TRBJ2-1, with TRBD2 matching 7 bases. This CDR3 spans 17 amino acids. With V trimmed by 5 bases and J by 7 bases, 20 bases remained unmatched. Germline CDR1 is GTSNPN and CDR2 is SVGIG (reference sequence). The CDR3 sequence is CAWDGLEGGPRRNEQFF. The CDR3 DNA reads as TGTGCCTGGGACGGACTAGAGGGAGGGCCTAGAAGGAATGAGCAGTTCTTC.

With respect to this clonotype: Compared with germline, one end of the junction differs, possibly owing to a read error. The genes are TRBV4-3 and TRBJ2-2, with a possible D match to TRBD1 (6 bases). CDR1 LGHNA and CDR2 YSLEER come from the germline V gene. The CDR3 length is 19 residues. The CDR3 sequence is CASSPNANRYRDEHRGAVF. Written as DNA, the CDR3 is TGCGCCAGCAGCCCCAACGCGAATAGGTACAGGGACGAACACCGGGGAGCTGTTTTT.

As to this clonotype: Possible read error: a much larger clone is one base away. The genes are TRBV6-1 and TRBJ2-7, with TRBD1 identical over 8 bases. Germline-derived CDR1 and CDR2 are MNHNS and SASEGT. The CDR3 has 14 amino acids. CDR3 amino acids: CASSEKYRGEEQCF. The CDR3 DNA reads as TGTGCCAGCAGTGAAAAATACAGGGGGGAAGAGCAGTGCTTC.